Listed below are T cell receptor beta chains from one sample, sequenced in a study of long-term antiretroviral therapy in people with HIV. Data came from immunoSEQ multiplex PCR; TCRdb stores just in-frame clones and leaves some out. The repertoire consists of about 28,000 clones, with around 84% occurring once and the leading ten covering 4.5% to 6%. Here the sequenced sample was unsorted PBMCs, taken 0.8 years after starting antiretroviral therapy. The receptor source for this set is a woman aged 25 to 39 with HIV. Both conserved end residues are part of each CDR3. Fields, in order: V gene, D gene, J gene, clone size, CDR3 protein, CDR3 DNA. The D gene is left open where the match is weak. Clone size appears in some rows only: once, few, many, or a class for an expanded clone.

V: TRBV19
D: NA
J: TRBJ1-4
size: NA
CDR3: CASSKDRGRGVNEKLFF
DNA: TGTGCCAGTAGTAAGGACCGGGGACGAGGAGTCAATGAAAAACTGTTTTTT

V: TRBV6-1
D: TRBD2
J: TRBJ2-7
size: NA
CDR3: CASSGGGFLGEQYF
DNA: TGTGCCAGCAGTGGCGGGGGGTTCCTCGGCGAGCAGTACTTC

V: TRBV28
D: TRBD2
J: TRBJ2-7
size: NA
CDR3: CASSPAGGPYEQYF
DNA: TGTGCCAGCAGCCCCGCGGGGGGACCTTACGAGCAGTACTTC

V: TRBV10-2
D: NA
J: TRBJ1-4
size: once
CDR3: CASSGWRDLTNEKLFF
DNA: TGCGCCAGCAGTGGATGGCGGGATCTGACTAATGAAAAACTGTTTTTT

V: TRBV5-1
D: NA
J: TRBJ2-1
size: NA
CDR3: CASSLALYNEQFF
DNA: TGCGCCAGCAGCTTGGCACTCTACAATGAGCAGTTCTTC

V: TRBV9
D: NA
J: TRBJ1-2
size: few
CDR3: CASSARANRALRGYTF
DNA: TGTGCCAGCAGCGCCCGTGCCAACAGGGCGCTTAGGGGCTACACCTTC

V: TRBV30
D: NA
J: TRBJ1-5
size: NA
CDR3: CAWSPAYSNQPQHF
DNA: TGTGCCTGGAGTCCGGCGTATAGCAATCAGCCCCAGCATTTT

V: TRBV5-1
D: NA
J: TRBJ1-1
size: NA
CDR3: CASSLGQTYTEAFF
DNA: TGCGCCAGCAGCTTGGGACAGACCTACACTGAAGCTTTCTTT

V: TRBV11-3
D: NA
J: TRBJ1-2
size: NA
CDR3: CASSLGRGKGGYGYTF
DNA: TGTGCCAGCAGCTTAGGGCGTGGAAAGGGGGGTTATGGCTACACCTTC

V: TRBV11-2
D: NA
J: TRBJ2-1
size: NA
CDR3: CASSTQKNEQFF
DNA: TGTGCCAGCAGCACGCAAAAAAATGAGCAGTTCTTC

V: TRBV11-2
D: NA
J: TRBJ2-7
size: NA
CDR3: CASSFPRSEQYF
DNA: TGTGCCAGCAGCTTCCCCAGATCCGAGCAGTACTTC

V: TRBV5-1
D: NA
J: TRBJ1-6
size: NA
CDR3: CASSQIPAQYNSPLHF
DNA: TGCGCCAGCAGCCAGATCCCGGCCCAGTATAATTCACCCCTCCACTTT

V: TRBV27
D: NA
J: TRBJ1-2
size: NA
CDR3: CASSGGPYGYTF
DNA: TGTGCCAGCAGTGGGGGGCCATATGGCTACACCTTC

V: TRBV11-2
D: TRBD2
J: TRBJ2-5
size: NA
CDR3: CASSLTGLAVQETQYF
DNA: TGTGCCAGCAGCTTAACGGGACTAGCGGTCCAAGAGACCCAGTACTTC

V: TRBV2
D: NA
J: TRBJ1-4
size: NA
CDR3: CASSAEAAGEKLFF
DNA: TGTGCCAGCAGTGCTGAGGCGGCAGGGGAAAAACTGTTTTTT

V: TRBV30
D: TRBD1
J: TRBJ1-6
size: NA
CDR3: CAWQGTGASSPLHF
DNA: TGTGCCTGGCAGGGGACAGGGGCCAGTTCACCCCTCCACTTT

V: TRBV12-5
D: NA
J: TRBJ1-5
size: NA
CDR3: CASGSIVQGNQPQHF
DNA: TGTGCTAGTGGTTCCATAGTTCAGGGGAATCAGCCCCAGCATTTT

V: TRBV11-2
D: NA
J: TRBJ1-1
size: NA
CDR3: CASSFVGGDTEAFF
DNA: TGTGCCAGCAGTTTTGTTGGGGGGGACACTGAAGCTTTCTTT

V: TRBV11-3
D: NA
J: TRBJ1-1
size: NA
CDR3: CASSLGGGGEAFF
DNA: TGTGCCAGCAGCTTAGGGGGTGGTGGTGAAGCTTTCTTT

V: TRBV5-6
D: NA
J: TRBJ1-1
size: few
CDR3: CASSLGVTEAFF
DNA: TGTGCCAGCAGCTTAGGGGTTACTGAAGCTTTCTTT

V: TRBV30
D: NA
J: TRBJ2-1
size: NA
CDR3: CAWTLTNYNEQFF
DNA: TGTGCCTGGACTTTGACCAATTACAATGAGCAGTTCTTC

V: TRBV5-6
D: TRBD1
J: TRBJ2-5
size: NA
CDR3: CASSYGQGGSETQYF
DNA: TGTGCCAGCAGCTATGGACAGGGCGGATCAGAGACCCAGTACTTC

V: TRBV10-3
D: NA
J: TRBJ2-5
size: NA
CDR3: CAISEGQGYQTQYF
DNA: TGTGCCATCAGTGAAGGCCAGGGTTACCAGACCCAGTACTTC

V: TRBV19
D: NA
J: TRBJ2-3
size: NA
CDR3: CASSSTGDGGTDTQYF
DNA: TGTGCCAGTAGTTCCACCGGGGACGGCGGCACAGATACGCAGTATTTT

V: TRBV5-5
D: NA
J: TRBJ2-2
size: few
CDR3: CASSLAQGWTGELFF
DNA: TGTGCCAGCAGCTTGGCACAGGGATGGACCGGGGAGCTGTTTTTT

V: TRBV5-5
D: NA
J: TRBJ2-7
size: NA
CDR3: CASSLESVSYEQYF
DNA: TGTGCCAGCAGCTTGGAATCAGTATCCTACGAGCAGTACTTC

V: TRBV11-2
D: TRBD1
J: TRBJ2-3
size: NA
CDR3: CASSSQGILPDTQYF
DNA: TGTGCCAGCAGCTCACAGGGGATTCTCCCAGATACGCAGTATTTT

V: TRBV11-2
D: TRBD1
J: TRBJ2-5
size: NA
CDR3: CASSKGQAETQYF
DNA: TGTGCCAGCAGCAAAGGACAGGCGGAGACCCAGTACTTC

V: TRBV5-5
D: NA
J: TRBJ1-5
size: NA
CDR3: CASSLFPGQSQPQHF
DNA: TGTGCCAGCAGCTTGTTTCCCGGACAAAGTCAGCCCCAGCATTTT

V: TRBV15
D: NA
J: TRBJ1-5
size: NA
CDR3: CATGAGDPRNQPQHF
DNA: TGTGCCACCGGGGCGGGGGACCCACGAAATCAGCCCCAGCATTTT

V: TRBV5-4
D: NA
J: TRBJ1-3
size: NA
CDR3: CASSPPPGRLGNTIYF
DNA: TGTGCCAGCAGCCCTCCCCCGGGACGGCTAGGAAACACCATATATTTT

V: TRBV20-1
D: NA
J: TRBJ2-5
size: NA
CDR3: CSGSQETQYF
DNA: TGCAGTGGGAGTCAAGAGACCCAGTACTTC

V: TRBV11-1
D: NA
J: TRBJ2-3
size: NA
CDR3: CASSLTGGGTDTQYF
DNA: TGTGCCAGCAGCCTAACCGGCGGGGGCACAGATACGCAGTATTTT

V: TRBV14
D: NA
J: TRBJ1-2
size: NA
CDR3: CASSQAGGGYGYTF
DNA: TGTGCCAGCAGCCAAGCCGGGGGGGGCTATGGCTACACCTTC

V: TRBV5-1
D: NA
J: TRBJ1-1
size: NA
CDR3: CASRGLVGTEAFF
DNA: TGCGCCAGCAGGGGGTTAGTCGGCACTGAAGCTTTCTTT

V: TRBV5-6
D: NA
J: TRBJ2-1
size: NA
CDR3: CASSTWTGRDEQFF
DNA: TGTGCCAGCAGCACCTGGACGGGTCGAGATGAGCAGTTCTTC

V: TRBV30
D: NA
J: TRBJ1-1
size: NA
CDR3: CAWSVQVHTEAFF
DNA: TGTGCCTGGAGTGTACAGGTTCACACTGAAGCTTTCTTT

V: TRBV6-6
D: NA
J: TRBJ2-3
size: NA
CDR3: CASSYLGQLDTQYF
DNA: TGTGCCAGCAGTTACCTTGGACAGTTGGATACGCAGTATTTT

V: TRBV14
D: TRBD1
J: TRBJ1-2
size: once
CDR3: CASSQGTGFDYGYTF
DNA: TGTGCCAGCAGCCAAGGGACAGGTTTTGACTATGGCTACACCTTC

V: TRBV18
D: NA
J: TRBJ1-1
size: NA
CDR3: CASSSGAEAFF
DNA: TGTGCCAGCTCATCAGGGGCAGAAGCTTTCTTT

V: TRBV5-5
D: NA
J: TRBJ1-2
size: NA
CDR3: CASSLEYGYTF
DNA: TGTGCCAGCAGCTTGGAGTATGGCTACACCTTC

V: TRBV5-6
D: NA
J: TRBJ1-2
size: medium-sized
CDR3: CASSKPPTVSNYGYTF
DNA: TGTGCCAGCAGCAAACCTCCCACCGTTTCTAACTATGGCTACACCTTC

V: TRBV6-1
D: NA
J: TRBJ1-2
size: NA
CDR3: CASSEINGYTF
DNA: TGTGCCAGCAGTGAGATCAATGGCTACACCTTC

V: TRBV9
D: TRBD2
J: TRBJ2-1
size: NA
CDR3: CASSTTGTRNNEQFF
DNA: TGTGCCAGCAGCACAACCGGGACTAGGAACAATGAGCAGTTCTTC

V: TRBV11-2
D: NA
J: TRBJ1-1
size: NA
CDR3: CASSFSLNTEAFF
DNA: TGTGCCAGCAGCTTTTCTTTGAACACTGAAGCTTTCTTT

V: TRBV9
D: NA
J: TRBJ1-5
size: NA
CDR3: CASSVGGTADQPQHF
DNA: TGTGCCAGCAGCGTAGGCGGGACGGCGGATCAGCCCCAGCATTTT

V: TRBV5-6
D: NA
J: TRBJ1-3
size: NA
CDR3: CASSFGPGNTIYF
DNA: TGTGCCAGCAGCTTTGGCCCCGGAAACACCATATATTTT

V: TRBV7-2
D: NA
J: TRBJ1-2
size: NA
CDR3: CASSLERPYGYTF
DNA: TGTGCCAGCAGCTTAGAGCGACCTTATGGCTACACCTTC

V: TRBV9
D: TRBD1
J: TRBJ1-4
size: few
CDR3: CASSKGQGGEKLFF
DNA: TGTGCCAGCAGCAAGGGACAGGGTGGTGAAAAACTGTTTTTT

V: TRBV6-5
D: NA
J: TRBJ1-2
size: NA
CDR3: CASSYHRQDYGYTF
DNA: TGTGCCAGCAGTTATCACAGACAAGACTATGGCTACACCTTC

V: TRBV2
D: NA
J: TRBJ2-3
size: NA
CDR3: CASSTGLPTDTQYF
DNA: TGTGCCAGCAGTACAGGGCTCCCCACAGATACGCAGTATTTT